A single sample is the source of the 21 T cell receptor beta chains below, sequenced in a study of T cells in localized non-small cell lung cancer (dated by TCRdb to about 2020). Library method: the immunoSEQ multiplex PCR assay. TCRdb retrieved this table from immuneACCESS and kept in-frame rearrangements only. Not all clones are present; in checked studies, unresolved V genes account for under half, and no reason is known for the remainder. This sample holds 9,500 to 14,000 clones; around 30% were observed only once. The ten largest clones capture 5% to 6% of the sample. The sample consisted of lung tumor tissue, taken before any cancer treatment. The receptors stem from a man aged 35 to 70 with stage I lung adenocarcinoma.

Written as DNA, the CDR3 is TGCGCCAGCAGCAAAGTGGGGCCATGGGTAGCTGAAGCTTTCTTT. Its protein product is CASSKVGPWVAEAFF. The rearrangement uses TRBV5-1 and TRBJ1-1, with D possibly being TRBD1 (5 bases). This CDR3 has 15 amino acids. Trimming removed 4 bases at V and 6 bases at J, with 19 bases between. The V gene's germline CDR1 is SGHRS and CDR2 YFSETQ. The full variable domain, its missing parts supplied by reference TRBV5-1 and TRBJ1-1, is KAGVTQTPRYLIKTRGQQVTLSCSPISGHRSVSWYQQTPGQGLQFLFEYFSETQRNKGNFPGRFSGRQFSNSRSEMNVSTLELGDSALYLCASSKVGPWVAEAFFGQGTRLTVV.

There are many counts of this clone. The chain employs TRBV11-3 and TRBJ1-2, with 8 bases identical to TRBD1. The germline CDR1 and CDR2 sequences are SGHNT and YENEEA. The V segment lost 2 bases and the J segment 7 bases; nucleotides outside the gene matches: 15. This CDR3 has 17 residues. The CDR3 region is CASSLKRTGRGIGGYTF. DNA of the CDR3: TGTGCCAGCAGCTTAAAAAGGACAGGGCGAGGAATTGGTGGCTACACCTTC.

The chain joins TRBV11-3 to TRBJ1-1; tentatively, D is TRBD1 (5 bases). In germline, CDR1 is SGHNT, CDR2 YENEEA. The length of the CDR3 is 15 residues. V dropped 3 bases and J dropped 10 bases, with 21 bases sitting between them. The CDR3 protein is CASSLAGGPKRVAFF. CDR3 sequence (DNA): TGTGCCAGCAGCTTGGCCGGGGGTCCCAAGCGTGTAGCTTTCTTT.

This chain links TRBV9 with TRBJ2-1, with D maybe TRBD1 (6 bases). Germline CDR1 reads SGDLS; CDR2 reads YYNGEE. Trimming pared 3 bases from V and 6 bases from J, leaving 16 bases between. CDR3 length: 15 residues. CDR3 sequence (DNA): TGTGCCAGCAGCGCACAGGGATCTTTTAGCAATGAGCAGTTCTTC. Translated: CASSAQGSFSNEQFF.

This clone was picked up a small number of times. The gene calls are TRBV30 and TRBJ2-5; 12 bases are shared with TRBD1. CDR1 GTSNPN and CDR2 SVGIG come from the germline V gene (reference sequence). This CDR3 region has 15 residues. Trimming cost V 3 bases and J 5 bases; bases outside gene matches: 7. CDR3 residues: CAWRGTGGAGETQYF. The CDR3 nucleotides are TGTGCCTGGAGGGGGACAGGGGGCGCCGGGGAGACCCAGTACTTC.

The table lists this clone with a few counts. The chain joins TRBV6-8 to TRBJ1-4; TRBD1 aligns across 8 bases. The CDR3 covers 19 residues. V lost 7 bases to trimming and J lost 3 bases; unmatched junction nucleotides: 19. CDR1 is MNHGY, CDR2 SAAAGT, per germline. The CDR3: CASIPRTGSSVLANEKLFF. As DNA, the CDR3 is TGTGCCAGCATTCCTAGGACAGGGAGTTCTGTACTTGCTAATGAAAAACTGTTTTTT.

This clone is categorized as medium-sized (0.01 to 0.1%). The chain is built from TRBV11-3 and TRBJ1-6, with no clear D. This CDR3 has 14 residues. V was clipped by 0 bases and J by 6 bases, with 6 bases between them. Germline CDR1 SGHNT, CDR2 YENEEA. The CDR3 reads CASSLDSSNSPLHF. CDR3 coding DNA: TGTGCCAGCAGCTTAGACAGCTCTAATTCACCCCTCCACTTT.

This clone appeared a few times. DNA for the CDR3: TGTGCCAGCAGCCATTGGGATCAAGAGACCCAGTACTTC. The encoded protein is CASSHWDQETQYF. This chain uses TRBV14 with TRBJ2-5; no definite D call. V shed 3 bases and J shed 2 bases, with 7 bases lying between them. CDR1 SGHDN and CDR2 FVKESK come from the germline V gene. The CDR3 has 13 amino acids.

This chain joins TRBV6-8 and TRBJ1-2; no clear D gene. This CDR3 spans 14 amino acids. The germline gives CDR1 MNHGY, CDR2 SAAAGT. With 4 bases removed from V and 5 bases from J, the gap between germline ends came to 14 bases. The CDR3 region is CASSFPTRDYGYTF. CDR3 nucleotide sequence: TGTGCCAGCAGTTTCCCGACGCGCGATTATGGCTACACCTTC.

The chain joins TRBV14 to TRBJ1-1; D uncertain. Per the germline V gene, CDR1 is SGHDN and CDR2 is FVKESK. The CDR3 spans 12 residues. Trimming stripped 2 bases from V and 10 bases from J, with 11 bases between. CDR3 amino acids: CASSQLGLRAFF. In nucleotides, the CDR3 is TGTGCCAGCAGCCAACTTGGCCTGAGAGCTTTCTTT.

The table lists this clone with a few counts. The CDR3 region has the DNA TGTGCCAGCAGTGTGAGGGGCGCGCAAAGCTCTGAAGCTTTCTTT. This translates into CASSVRGAQSSEAFF. The chain is built from TRBV6-8 and TRBJ1-1; a possible D gene is TRBD1 (5 bases). Germline loops: CDR1 MNHGY, CDR2 SAAAGT. The CDR3 extends over 15 amino acids. The V end was cut by 5 bases, the J end by 6 bases, with 19 bases between.

This clone was found many times. The chain uses TRBV11-3 and TRBJ2-5, with D hard to call. Trimming removed 5 bases from V and 2 bases from J, with 15 bases in between. This CDR3 has 15 amino acids. CDR1 and CDR2 from the germline V gene are SGHNT and YENEEA. In nucleotides, the CDR3 is TGTGCCAGCAGCCTTCTGAGAAAGGGTCAAGAGACCCAGTACTTC. It codes for CASSLLRKGQETQYF.

The J gene is TRBJ2-2, the V gene TRBV11-3, with TRBD1 matching 9 bases. This CDR3 is built from 15 residues. The germline V gene has CDR1 SGHNT and CDR2 YENEEA. V trimming: 3 bases; J trimming: 6 bases; junction bases outside the gene matches: 5. The DNA for the CDR3 is TGTGCCAGCAGCTTGGGGACAGGGAGGGCCGGGGAGCTGTTTTTT. Translated, it gives CASSLGTGRAGELFF.

In its sample, this clone was seen many times. The V gene is TRBV11-3, the J gene TRBJ1-1; D unresolved. The CDR3 has 16 amino acids. CDR1 and CDR2 (germline): SGHNT, YENEEA. The V and J ends lost 6 bases and 1 base respectively, with 18 bases between them. The chain's CDR3 is CASRPSLASRNTEAFF. The CDR3 DNA sequence: TGTGCCAGCAGACCATCCTTAGCCAGCCGGAACACTGAAGCTTTCTTT.

The CDR3 DNA sequence: TGCGCCAGCAGGACCACCACAGGGGAACCCTCGGGGGAGCAGTACTTC. Protein sequence: CASRTTTGEPSGEQYF. This rearrangement joins TRBV5-1 to TRBJ2-7, with 7 bases matching TRBD1. CDR1 is SGHRS and CDR2 is YFSETQ in the germline V gene. CDR3 length: 16 residues. Trimming at V came to 5 bases and at J to 7 bases, leaving 18 bases not matched to a gene.

This clone has only a few counts. This chain connects TRBV9 to TRBJ1-2; maybe TRBD1 (5 bases). Trimming stripped 3 bases from V and 1 base from J, with 13 bases between. Germline values: CDR1 SGDLS, CDR2 YYNGEE. CDR3 length: 15 residues. The CDR3 coding sequence is TGTGCCAGCAGCGGATCAGGGAGAATTAACTATGGCTACACCTTC. Its translation: CASSGSGRINYGYTF.

This clone ranks as medium-sized. V gene TRBV4-1 combines with J gene TRBJ1-4; D call uncertain. This CDR3 comprises 14 residues. V gave up 4 bases and J gave up 0 bases, with 6 bases separating them. Germline V gene sequence: CDR1 MGHRA, CDR2 YSYEKL. The CDR3: CASSLITTNEKLFF. CDR3 DNA: TGCGCCAGCAGCCTGATTACAACTAATGAAAAACTGTTTTTT.

This clone was seen just once. The chain has TRBV5-1 and TRBJ1-4, with 9 bases fitting TRBD1. Germline assignment: CDR1 SGHRS and CDR2 YFSETQ. The CDR3 sequence is 16 residues long. V dropped 8 bases and J dropped 4; count of bases not matched to a gene: 12. This CDR3 reads CASSDRDREYNEKLFF. The CDR3 nucleotides are TGCGCCAGTAGCGACCGGGACAGGGAGTATAATGAAAAACTGTTTTTT.

The chain uses TRBV9 and TRBJ1-2; D is uncertain. The CDR3 loop spans 14 amino acids. Germline V gene sequence: CDR1 SGDLS, CDR2 YYNGEE. Trimming cost V 5 bases and J 0 bases, with 11 bases left between them. The CDR3 protein is CASSPPLANYGYTF. In nucleotides, the CDR3 is TGTGCCAGCAGTCCTCCCCTAGCTAACTATGGCTACACCTTC.

The chain is built from TRBV19 and TRBJ2-1; 9 bases fit TRBD2. V was clipped by 7 bases and J by 5 bases; unmatched bases: 12. The CDR3 spans 16 residues. Germline CDR1 LNHDA, CDR2 SQIVND (reference sequence). The CDR3 spells CASKEGSLAGNNEQFF. The CDR3 DNA sequence: TGTGCCAGTAAGGAGGGGTCACTAGCGGGTAACAATGAGCAGTTCTTC.

This clone was found a few times. Written as DNA, the CDR3 is TGTGCCACCAGCCACGACCCGACAGGCCTCAATCAGCCCCAGCATTTT. Its protein product is CATSHDPTGLNQPQHF. The V and J genes are TRBV15 and TRBJ1-5, with D tentatively TRBD1 (6 bases). Germline lookup yields CDR1 LNHNV and CDR2 YYDKDF (reference sequence). V lost 5 bases, J lost 3 bases, and 17 bases lay in between. The CDR3 sequence is 16 residues long.